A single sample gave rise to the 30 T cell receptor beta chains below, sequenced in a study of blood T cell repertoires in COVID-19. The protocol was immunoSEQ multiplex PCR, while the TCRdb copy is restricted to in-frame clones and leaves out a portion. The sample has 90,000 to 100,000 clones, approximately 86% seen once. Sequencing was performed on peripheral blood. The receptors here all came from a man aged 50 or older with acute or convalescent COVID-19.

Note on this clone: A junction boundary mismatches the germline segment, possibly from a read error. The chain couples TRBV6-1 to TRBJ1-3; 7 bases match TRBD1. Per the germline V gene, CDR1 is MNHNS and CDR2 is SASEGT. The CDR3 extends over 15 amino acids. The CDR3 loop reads CASSEALGGTVKSDF. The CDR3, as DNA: TGTGCCAGCAGTGAAGCGCTGGGTGGGACAGTGAAGTCGGATTTT.

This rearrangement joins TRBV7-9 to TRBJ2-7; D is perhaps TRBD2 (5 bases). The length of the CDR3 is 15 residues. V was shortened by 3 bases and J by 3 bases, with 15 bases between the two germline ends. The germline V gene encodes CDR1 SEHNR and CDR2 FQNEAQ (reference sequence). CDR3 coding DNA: TGTGCCAGCAGCTTCCGGACTGGTTCAGTCTACGAGCAGTACTTC. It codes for CASSFRTGSVYEQYF.

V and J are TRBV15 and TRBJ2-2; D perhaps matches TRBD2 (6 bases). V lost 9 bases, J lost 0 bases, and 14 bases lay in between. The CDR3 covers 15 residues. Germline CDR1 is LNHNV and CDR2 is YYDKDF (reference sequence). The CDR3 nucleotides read TGTGCCACTCAAATCTCGGGGGCGAACACCGGGGAGCTGTTTTTT. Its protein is CATQISGANTGELFF.

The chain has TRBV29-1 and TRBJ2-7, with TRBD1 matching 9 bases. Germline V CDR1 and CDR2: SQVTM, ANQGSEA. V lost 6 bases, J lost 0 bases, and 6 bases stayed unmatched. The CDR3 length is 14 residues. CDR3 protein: CSVSPGQGSYEQYF. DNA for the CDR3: TGCAGCGTAAGCCCGGGACAGGGCTCCTACGAGCAGTACTTC.

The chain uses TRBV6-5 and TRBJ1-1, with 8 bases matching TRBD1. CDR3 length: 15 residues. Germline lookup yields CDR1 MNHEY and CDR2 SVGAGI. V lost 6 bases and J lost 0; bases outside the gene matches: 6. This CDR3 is CASRPGQGLNTEAFF. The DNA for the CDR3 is TGTGCCAGCAGACCCGGACAGGGATTGAACACTGAAGCTTTCTTT.

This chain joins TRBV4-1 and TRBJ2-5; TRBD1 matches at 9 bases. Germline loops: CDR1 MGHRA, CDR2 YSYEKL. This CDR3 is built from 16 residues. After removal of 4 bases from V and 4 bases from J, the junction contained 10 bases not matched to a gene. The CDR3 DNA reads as TGCGCCAGCAGCCGAACTGGACAGGGGTCGGGAGAGACCCAGTACTTC. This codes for CASSRTGQGSGETQYF.

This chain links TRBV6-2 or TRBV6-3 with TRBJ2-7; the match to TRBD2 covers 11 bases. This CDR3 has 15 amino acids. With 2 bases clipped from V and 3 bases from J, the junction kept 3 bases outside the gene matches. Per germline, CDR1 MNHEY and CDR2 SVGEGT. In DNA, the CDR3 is TGTGCCAGCAGTTACACACTAGCGGGAGACTACGAGCAGTACTTC. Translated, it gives CASSYTLAGDYEQYF.

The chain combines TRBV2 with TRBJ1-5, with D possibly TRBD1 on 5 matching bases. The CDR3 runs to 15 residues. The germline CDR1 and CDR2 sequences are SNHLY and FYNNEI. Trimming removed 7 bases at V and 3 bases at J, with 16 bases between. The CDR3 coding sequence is TGTGCCAGCACCAACGGAGGGACGGCCAATCAGCCCCAGCATTTT. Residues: CASTNGGTANQPQHF.

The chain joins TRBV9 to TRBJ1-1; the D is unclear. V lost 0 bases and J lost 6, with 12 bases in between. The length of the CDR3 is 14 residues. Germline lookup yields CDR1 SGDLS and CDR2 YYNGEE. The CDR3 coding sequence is TGTGCCAGCAGCGTAGGGGAACGGGAGGCTGAAGCTTTCTTT. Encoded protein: CASSVGEREAEAFF. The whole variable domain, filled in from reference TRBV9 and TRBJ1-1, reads DSGVTQTPKHLITATGQRVTLRCSPRSGDLSVYWYQQSLDQGLQFLIQYYNGEERAKGNILERFSAQQFPDLHSELNLSSLELGDSALYFCASSVGEREAEAFFGQGTRLTVV.

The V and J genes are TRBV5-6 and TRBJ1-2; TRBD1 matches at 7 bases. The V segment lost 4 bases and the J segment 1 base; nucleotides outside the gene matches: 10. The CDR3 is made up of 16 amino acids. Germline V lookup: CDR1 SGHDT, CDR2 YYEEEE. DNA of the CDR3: TGTGCCAGCAGCCAACGACAGGGAAGGCTTAACTATGGCTACACCTTC. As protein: CASSQRQGRLNYGYTF.

In DNA form, the CDR3 reads TGTGCCAGTAGTATGCGGGGGCGAGAACAGCCCCAGCATTTT. It yields the protein CASSMRGREQPQHF. The V gene is TRBV19, the J gene TRBJ1-5; TRBD1 is a possible D gene (6 bases). The CDR3 has 14 amino acids. V was shortened by 3 bases and J by 7 bases, with 13 bases between the two germline ends. Germline V CDR1 and CDR2: LNHDA, SQIVND (reference sequence).

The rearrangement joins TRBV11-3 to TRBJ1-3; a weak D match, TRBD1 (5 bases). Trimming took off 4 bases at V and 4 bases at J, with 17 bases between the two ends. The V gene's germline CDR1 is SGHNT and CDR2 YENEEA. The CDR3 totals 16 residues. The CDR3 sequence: CASSSSGGTSGNTIYF. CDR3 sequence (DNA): TGTGCCAGCAGCTCGTCCGGGGGTACGTCGGGAAACACCATATATTTT.

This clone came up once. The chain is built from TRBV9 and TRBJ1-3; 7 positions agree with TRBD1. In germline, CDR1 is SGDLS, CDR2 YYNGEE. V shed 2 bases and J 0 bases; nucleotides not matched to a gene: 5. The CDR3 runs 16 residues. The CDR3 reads CASSVTGEYSGNTIYF. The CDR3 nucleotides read TGTGCCAGCAGCGTCACAGGGGAGTACTCTGGAAACACCATATATTTT.

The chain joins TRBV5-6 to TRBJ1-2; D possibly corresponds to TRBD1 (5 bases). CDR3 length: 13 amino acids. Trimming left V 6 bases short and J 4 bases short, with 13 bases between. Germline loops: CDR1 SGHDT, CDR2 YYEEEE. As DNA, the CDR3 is TGTGCCAGCATCCAGGGAGGGGCCTATGGCTACACCTTC. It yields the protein CASIQGGAYGYTF.

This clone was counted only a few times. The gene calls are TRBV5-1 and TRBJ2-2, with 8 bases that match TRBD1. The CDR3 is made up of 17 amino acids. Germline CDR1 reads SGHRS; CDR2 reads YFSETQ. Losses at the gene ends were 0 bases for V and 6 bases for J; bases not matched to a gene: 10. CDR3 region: CASSLVVTGALSGELFF. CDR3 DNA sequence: TGCGCCAGCAGCTTGGTGGTGACAGGGGCGCTCTCCGGGGAGCTGTTTTTT.

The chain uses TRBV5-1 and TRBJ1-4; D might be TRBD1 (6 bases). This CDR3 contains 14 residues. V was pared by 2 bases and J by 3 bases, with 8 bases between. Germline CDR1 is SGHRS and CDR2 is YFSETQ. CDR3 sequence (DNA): TGCGCCAGCAGCTTAGGACAGTCTAATGAAAAACTGTTTTTT. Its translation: CASSLGQSNEKLFF.

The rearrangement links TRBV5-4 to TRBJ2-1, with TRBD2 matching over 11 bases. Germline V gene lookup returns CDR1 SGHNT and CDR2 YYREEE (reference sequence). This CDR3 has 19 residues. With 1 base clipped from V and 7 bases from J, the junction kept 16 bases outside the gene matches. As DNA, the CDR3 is TGTGCCAGCAGCTTGAGCCCATACACTAGCGGGAGAGAGGAGAATGAGCAGTTCTTC. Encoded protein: CASSLSPYTSGREENEQFF.

This chain's CDR3 is CASSPTIELNTQYF. The DNA for the CDR3 is TGTGCCAGCAGCCCTACCATAGAGCTTAATACGCAGTATTTT. J is TRBJ2-3 and V is TRBV7-3; D call uncertain. The ends were cut back, 5 bases at V and 7 bases at J, with 16 bases in the middle. Germline values: CDR1 SGHTA, CDR2 FQGTGA. The CDR3 extends over 14 amino acids.

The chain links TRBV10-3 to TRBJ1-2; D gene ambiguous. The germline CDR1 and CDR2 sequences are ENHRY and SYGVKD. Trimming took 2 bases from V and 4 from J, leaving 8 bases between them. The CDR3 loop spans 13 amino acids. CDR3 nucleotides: TGTGCCATCAGTGAGGGACTGTCCTATGGCTACACCTTC. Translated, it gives CAISEGLSYGYTF.

The CDR3 region has the DNA TGTGCCAGCAGTTACTCAGGGGGGGCTACCTACAATGAGCAGTTCTTC. Amino acid sequence: CASSYSGGATYNEQFF. The chain has TRBV6-6 and TRBJ2-1, with D tentatively TRBD2 (7 bases). The germline V gene has CDR1 MNHNY and CDR2 SVGAGI (reference sequence). CDR3 size: 16 residues. Trimming removed 0 bases from V and 2 bases from J, with 11 bases in between.

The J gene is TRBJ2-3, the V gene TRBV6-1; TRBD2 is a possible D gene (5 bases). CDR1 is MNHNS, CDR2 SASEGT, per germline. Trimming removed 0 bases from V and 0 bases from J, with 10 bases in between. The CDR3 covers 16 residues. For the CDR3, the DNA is TGTGCCAGCAGTGAAGCCCGGACTGCTAGCACAGATACGCAGTATTTT. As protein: CASSEARTASTDTQYF.

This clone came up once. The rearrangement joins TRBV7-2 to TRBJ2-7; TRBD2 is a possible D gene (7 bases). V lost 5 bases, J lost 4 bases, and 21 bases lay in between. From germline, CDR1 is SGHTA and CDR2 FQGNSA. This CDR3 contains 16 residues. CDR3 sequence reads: CASSPQGGGGSYEQYF. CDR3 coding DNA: TGTGCCAGCAGCCCACAGGGAGGGGGAGGGAGTTACGAGCAGTACTTC.

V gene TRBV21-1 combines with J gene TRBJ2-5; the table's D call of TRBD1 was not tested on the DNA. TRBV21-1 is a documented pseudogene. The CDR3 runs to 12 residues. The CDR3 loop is CAIEGVQETQYF. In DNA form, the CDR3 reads TGTGCCATCGAGGGGGTCCAAGAGACCCAGTACTTC.

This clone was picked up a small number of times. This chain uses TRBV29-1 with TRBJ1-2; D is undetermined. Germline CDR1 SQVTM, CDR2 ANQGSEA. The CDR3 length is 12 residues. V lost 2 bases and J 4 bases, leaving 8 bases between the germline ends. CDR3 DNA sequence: TGCAGCGTTGAAAGTGATAGCTATGGCTACACCTTC. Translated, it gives CSVESDSYGYTF.

The CDR3 spells CATSDQTGSRTDTQYF. CDR3 DNA: TGTGCCACCAGTGATCAGACAGGGAGTAGAACAGATACGCAGTATTTT. The chain links TRBV24-1 to TRBJ2-3, with TRBD1 matching 7 bases. V trimming: 3 bases; J trimming: 3 bases; junction bases outside the gene matches: 8. The CDR3 runs to 16 residues. Germline CDR1 and CDR2: KGHDR and SFDVKD.

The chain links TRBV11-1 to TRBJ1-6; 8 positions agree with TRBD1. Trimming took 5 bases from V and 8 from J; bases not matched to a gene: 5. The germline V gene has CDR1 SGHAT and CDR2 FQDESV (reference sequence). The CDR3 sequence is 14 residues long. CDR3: CASSRTGPDSPLHF. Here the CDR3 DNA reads TGTGCCAGCAGCAGGACAGGGCCGGATTCACCCCTCCACTTT.

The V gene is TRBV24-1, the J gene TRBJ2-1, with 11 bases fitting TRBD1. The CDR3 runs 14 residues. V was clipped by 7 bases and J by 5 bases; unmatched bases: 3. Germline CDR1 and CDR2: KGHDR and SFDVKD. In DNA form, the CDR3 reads TGTGCCACCAGCGGGACAGGGGGTAACAATGAGCAGTTCTTC. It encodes CATSGTGGNNEQFF.

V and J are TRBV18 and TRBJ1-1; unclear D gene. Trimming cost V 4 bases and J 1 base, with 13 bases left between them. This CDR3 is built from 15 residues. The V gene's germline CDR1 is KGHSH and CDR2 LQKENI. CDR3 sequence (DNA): TGTGCCAGCTCACGAGGAGGGTATGGGAACACTGAAGCTTTCTTT. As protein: CASSRGGYGNTEAFF.

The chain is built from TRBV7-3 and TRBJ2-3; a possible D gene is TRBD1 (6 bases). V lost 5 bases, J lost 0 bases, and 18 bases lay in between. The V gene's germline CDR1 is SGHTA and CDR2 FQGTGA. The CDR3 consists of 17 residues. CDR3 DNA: TGTGCCAGCAGCCCTCAGGGCAGGGGTTATAGCACAGATACGCAGTATTTT. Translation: CASSPQGRGYSTDTQYF.

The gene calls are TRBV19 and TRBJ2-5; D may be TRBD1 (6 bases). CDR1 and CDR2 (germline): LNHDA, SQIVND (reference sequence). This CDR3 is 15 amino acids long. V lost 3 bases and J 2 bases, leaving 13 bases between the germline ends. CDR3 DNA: TGTGCCAGTAGTATGGGACAAAAGGTACAAGAGACCCAGTACTTC. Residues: CASSMGQKVQETQYF. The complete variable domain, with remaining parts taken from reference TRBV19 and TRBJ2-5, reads DGGITQSPKYLFRKEGQNVTLSCEQNLNHDAMYWYRQDPGQGLRLIYYSQIVNDFQKGDIAEGYSVSREKKESFPLTVTSAQKNPTAFYLCASSMGQKVQETQYFGPGTRLLVL.